What follows are 9 T cell receptor beta chains derived from one specimen sequenced in a study of immune characterization of retroperitoneal liposarcoma. TCRdb independently ran MiXCR on the PCR reads; one entry per CDR3 protein. The sample holds about 2,900 distinct CDR3 sequences, about 51% seen once. The specimen was tumor tissue. All receptors derive from a male donor with retroperitoneal liposarcoma.

As to this clonotype: The conserved closing phenylalanine or tryptophan is absent in this CDR3, likely reflecting a read error. V usage is TRBV7-8 and J usage is TRBJ2-1, with a tentative D call TRBD2 (6 bases). The CDR3 spans 14 residues. Germline loops: CDR1 SGHVS, CDR2 FQNEAQ. Trimming removed 5 bases at V and 8 bases at J, with 16 bases between. CDR3: CASSPNHGGDEQFL. CDR3 coding DNA: TGTGCCAGCAGCCCGAACCACGGGGGAGATGAGCAGTTCTTA.

This clonotype was found a few times. The chain employs TRBV12-3 or TRBV12-4 and TRBJ2-1, with D possibly being TRBD2 (5 bases). This CDR3 has 13 amino acids. V shed 6 bases and J shed 6 bases, with 12 bases lying between them. This CDR3 reads CASRKPGGNEQFF. Here the CDR3 DNA reads TGTGCCAGCAGAAAGCCCGGAGGCAATGAGCAGTTCTTC.

The gene calls are TRBV6-5 and TRBJ2-2; 8 bases align to TRBD2. This CDR3 is 16 amino acids long. CDR1 is MNHEY, CDR2 SVGAGI, per germline. The ends lost 6 bases at V and 3 bases at J; junction bases unmatched: 9. The CDR3 reads CASRGVAGSDTGELFF. The CDR3 coding sequence is TGTGCCAGCAGGGGGGTAGCGGGATCGGACACCGGGGAGCTGTTTTTT.

This clonotype was seen just once. V gene TRBV12-3 or TRBV12-4 combines with J gene TRBJ2-3, with 9 positions matching TRBD1. The CDR3 sequence is 15 residues long. J gave up 3 bases and V 4 bases, and 5 bases lay outside the gene matches. The CDR3 region is CASSSQGASTDTQYF. CDR3 DNA sequence: TGTGCCAGCAGTTCACAGGGGGCTAGTACAGATACGCAGTATTTT.

Sample share makes this clonotype medium-sized. The chain links TRBV7-2 to TRBJ2-1; TRBD1 is a possible D gene (6 bases). The J call may be wrong; the DNA end is better matched by TRBJ2-7. CDR3 length: 20 amino acids. Germline loops: CDR1 SGHTA, CDR2 FQGNSA. The CDR3 spells CASSFMTGFSRWRPGNEQYF. The CDR3 region has the DNA TGTGCCAGCAGCTTTATGACAGGTTTTTCCCGGTGGAGGCCCGGCAATGAGCAGTACTTC.

DNA of the CDR3: TGTGCCAGCAGCTTACCTGGGTCTGAGACCCAGTACTTC. Encoded protein: CASSLPGSETQYF. The V call is TRBV11-3, the J call TRBJ2-1; no reliable D call. The DNA end lines up better with TRBJ2-5; the J call may be wrong. The CDR3 contains 13 residues. Per germline, CDR1 SGHNT and CDR2 YENEEA.

The V gene is TRBV6-5, the J gene TRBJ2-1, with D unresolved. Germline V lookup: CDR1 MNHEY, CDR2 SVGAGI. The germline V and J ends were trimmed by 5 bases and 8 bases, with 16 bases remaining between them. This CDR3 region has 14 residues. This CDR3 reads CASSEVERLDEQFF. The CDR3 DNA reads TGTGCCAGCAGTGAAGTGGAAAGGCTAGATGAGCAGTTCTTC.

This sequence joins TRBV6-8 and TRBJ2-3; D may be TRBD2 (6 bases). The CDR3 extends over 15 amino acids. Germline assignment: CDR1 MNHGY and CDR2 SAAAGT. V dropped 8 bases and J dropped 3 bases, with 18 bases sitting between them. The CDR3 DNA sequence: TGTGCCAGCGCCGAATGGGGCGGAGGGACAGATACGCAGTATTTT. Protein product: CASAEWGGGTDTQYF.

The chain uses TRBV27 and TRBJ2-1; a possible D gene is TRBD2 (6 bases). Looked up from germline, CDR1 is MNHEY and CDR2 is SMNVEV (reference sequence). Trimming pared 7 bases from V and 3 bases from J, leaving 13 bases between. This CDR3 spans 14 amino acids. The CDR3 DNA reads as TGTGCCAGCACAAATAGCGGTCGCTACAATGAGCAGTTCTTC. Protein: CASTNSGRYNEQFF.